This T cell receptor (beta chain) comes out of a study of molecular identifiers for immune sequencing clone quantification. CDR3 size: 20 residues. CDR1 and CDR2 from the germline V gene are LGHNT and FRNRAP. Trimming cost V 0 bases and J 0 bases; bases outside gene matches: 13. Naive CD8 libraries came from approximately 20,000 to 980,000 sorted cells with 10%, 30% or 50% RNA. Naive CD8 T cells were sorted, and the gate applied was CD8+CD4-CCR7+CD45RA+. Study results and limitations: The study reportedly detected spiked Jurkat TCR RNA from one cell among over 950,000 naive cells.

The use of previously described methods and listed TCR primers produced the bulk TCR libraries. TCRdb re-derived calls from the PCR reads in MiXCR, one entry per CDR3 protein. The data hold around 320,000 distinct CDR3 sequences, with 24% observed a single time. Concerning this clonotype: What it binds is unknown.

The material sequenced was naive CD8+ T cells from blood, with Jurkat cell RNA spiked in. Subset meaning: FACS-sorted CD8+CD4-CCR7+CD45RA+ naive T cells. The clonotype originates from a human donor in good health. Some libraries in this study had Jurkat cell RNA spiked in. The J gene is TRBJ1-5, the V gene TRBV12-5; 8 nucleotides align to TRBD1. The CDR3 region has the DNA TGTGCTAGTGGTTTGGTTGCCAGGACAGGGATCCGATTTAGCAATCAGCCCCAGCATTTT. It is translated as CASGLVARTGIRFSNQPQHF. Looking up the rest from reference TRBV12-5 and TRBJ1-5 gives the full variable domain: DARVTQTPRHKVTEMGQEVTMRCQPILGHNTVFWYRQTMMQGLELLAYFRNRAPLDDSGMPKDRFSAEMPDATLATLKIQPSEPRDSAVYFCASGLVARTGIRFSNQPQHFGDGTRLSIL.